These 25 T cell receptor beta chains came from one sample sequenced in a study of T cell repertoires in cytomegalovirus infection. TCRdb used MiXCR to reprocess the reads, holding one entry per CDR3 protein. Here the sample spans just over 300,000 distinct CDR3 sequences, 15% to 20% being singletons. Source material: PBMCs. Receptors originate from a human donor in good health (CMV status not recorded). Some clones in this sample may be carry-over from other donors' samples.

This clonotype was seen ten or more times. The V gene is TRBV7-2, the J gene TRBJ1-2; weak D call: TRBD1 (5 bases). The CDR3 length is 15 residues. Germline values: CDR1 SGHTA, CDR2 FQGNSA. V lost 1 base, J lost 7 bases, and 16 bases lay in between. Here the CDR3 DNA reads TGTGCCAGCAGCTTAGTCGCCAGGGTGCGCTCTGGCTACACCTTC. Its protein product is CASSLVARVRSGYTF.

This clonotype was recorded at least ten times. V and J are TRBV28 and TRBJ2-5; TRBD1 matches at 9 bases. This CDR3 spans 15 amino acids. Trimming took 0 bases from V and 6 from J; bases not matched to a gene: 5. CDR1 is MDHEN, CDR2 SYDVKM, per germline. The CDR3 protein is CASSLWGTGKQTQYF. Written as DNA, the CDR3 is TGTGCCAGCAGTTTATGGGGGACAGGGAAACAGACCCAGTACTTC.

This clonotype appeared a few times. The V call is TRBV12-3 or TRBV12-4, the J call TRBJ2-7, with 7 bases lining up with TRBD2. This CDR3 region has 13 residues. V was pared by 5 bases and J by 1 base, with 2 bases of the junction left unmatched. CDR3 bases: TGTGCCAGCAGTCGGGACTATTCCTACGAGCAGTACTTC. Translation gives CASSRDYSYEQYF.

The V gene is TRBV5-4, the J gene TRBJ2-7, with TRBD1 identical over 9 bases. The ends lost 2 bases at V and 5 bases at J; junction bases unmatched: 5. From germline, CDR1 is SGHNT and CDR2 YYREEE (reference sequence). CDR3 size: 14 residues. Here the CDR3 reads CASSFRGQGHEQYF. The DNA of the CDR3 is TGTGCCAGCAGCTTTCGGGGACAGGGCCACGAGCAGTACTTC.

The chain is built from TRBV7-6 and TRBJ2-1; 10 nucleotides align to TRBD2. Germline V CDR1 and CDR2: SGHVS, FNYEAQ. The CDR3 totals 14 residues. With 5 bases clipped from V and 10 bases from J, the junction kept 8 bases outside the gene matches. CDR3 sequence reads: CASSAKAGGLEQFF. The CDR3 DNA follows: TGTGCCAGCAGCGCGAAAGCGGGGGGGTTGGAGCAGTTCTTC.

The chain couples TRBV2 to TRBJ2-5; 13 positions agree with TRBD2. V was clipped by 6 bases and J by 4 bases; unmatched bases: 11. This CDR3 contains 17 residues. Germline loops: CDR1 SNHLY, CDR2 FYNNEI. The CDR3: CASRGGRLAGGSETQYF. Written as DNA, the CDR3 is TGTGCCAGCAGGGGAGGGCGACTAGCGGGGGGCTCAGAGACCCAGTACTTC.

This clonotype was observed a few times. V gene TRBV11-3 combines with J gene TRBJ1-1, with 7 bases lining up with TRBD1. V trimming: 4 bases; J trimming: 1 base; junction bases outside the gene matches: 6. The CDR3 covers 15 residues. Germline values: CDR1 SGHNT, CDR2 YENEEA. The CDR3 DNA reads as TGTGCCAGCAGCTCCTCCCAGGGGGGGAACACTGAAGCTTTCTTT. This gives the protein CASSSSQGGNTEAFF.

This clonotype was picked up many times. J is TRBJ2-3 and V is TRBV2; D remains unclear. The germline V gene encodes CDR1 SNHLY and CDR2 FYNNEI. This CDR3 comprises 14 residues. V lost 4 bases and J lost 7, with 15 bases in between. The CDR3 nucleotides are TGTGCCAGCAGTGGAGACTTTCTCCTTAATACGCAGTATTTT. Its protein product is CASSGDFLLNTQYF.

This clonotype was counted only a few times. The gene calls are TRBV4-2 and TRBJ2-2; TRBD2 matches at 12 bases. This CDR3 has 18 residues. Unmatched junction bases numbered 9, after V lost 3 bases and J lost 4 bases. Germline lookup yields CDR1 LGHNA and CDR2 YNFKEQ. The CDR3, as DNA: TGTGCCAGCAGCCATGACGGACTAGCGGGGCTTACCACCGGGGAGCTGTTTTTT. It is translated as CASSHDGLAGLTTGELFF.

This clonotype was seen repeatedly, ten times or more. This chain connects TRBV6-1 to TRBJ2-7, with TRBD2 matching over 7 bases. CDR1 MNHNS and CDR2 SASEGT come from the germline V gene. V lost 7 bases and J lost 0; bases outside the gene matches: 3. The CDR3 length is 13 residues. The CDR3 DNA reads as TGTGCCAGCACCCTAGCGGACTCCTACGAGCAGTACTTC. Its protein is CASTLADSYEQYF.

This sequence joins TRBV11-2 and TRBJ1-6, with D unresolved. The CDR3 extends over 12 amino acids. Germline V gives CDR1 SGHAT, CDR2 FQNNGV. Deletions cut 4 bases from V and 5 bases from J, with 3 bases between. CDR3 in amino acids: CASSYNNSPLHF. The DNA of the CDR3 is TGTGCCAGCAGCTACAATAATTCACCCCTCCACTTT.

This clonotype has a handful of counts. The V gene is TRBV20-1, the J gene TRBJ1-2; D is undetermined. Germline CDR1 and CDR2: DFQATT and SNEGSKA (reference sequence). V dropped 5 bases and J dropped 4 bases, with 14 bases sitting between them. The CDR3 contains 13 residues. The CDR3 DNA is TGCAGTGCTCAAGGGCAAGGTGCCTATGGCTACACCTTC. This encodes CSAQGQGAYGYTF.

The genes are TRBV11-3 and TRBJ2-6, with D maybe TRBD2 (6 bases). Germline loops: CDR1 SGHNT, CDR2 YENEEA. The CDR3 contains 16 residues. Trimming pared 5 bases from V and 0 bases from J, leaving 11 bases between. CDR3 protein: CASSPGTSSGANVLTF. The CDR3 nucleotides are TGTGCCAGCAGCCCCGGGACTTCCTCTGGGGCCAACGTCCTGACTTTC. Complete variable domain (other parts from reference TRBV11-3 and TRBJ2-6): EAGVVQSPRYKIIEKKQPVAFWCNPISGHNTLYWYLQNLGQGPELLIRYENEEAVDDSQLPKDRFSAERLKGVDSTLKIQPAELGDSAVYLCASSPGTSSGANVLTFGAGSRLTVL.

The chain links TRBV7-9 to TRBJ1-1, with TRBD1 matching over 8 bases. V shed 5 bases and J 1 base; nucleotides not matched to a gene: 6. This CDR3 spans 15 amino acids. CDR1 SEHNR and CDR2 FQNEAQ come from the germline V gene (reference sequence). In DNA, the CDR3 is TGTGCCAGCAGCCATCCAGGGGGCCGGAACACTGAAGCTTTCTTT. As protein: CASSHPGGRNTEAFF.

The sample holds a few counts of this clonotype. CDR3 sequence (DNA): TGTGCCAGCAGTTACTCTGAACTAGCGGACCAAGAGACCCAGTACTTC. Translated: CASSYSELADQETQYF. The chain couples TRBV6-2 or TRBV6-3 to TRBJ2-5, with 8 nucleotides matching TRBD2. Germline trimming cut 0 bases from V and 0 bases from J; bases unmatched to any gene: 3. Germline CDR1 and CDR2: MNHEY and SVGEGT. The CDR3 sequence is 16 residues long.

This clonotype has only a few counts. V is TRBV6-5 and J is TRBJ2-7; D may be TRBD2 (5 bases). The ends were cut back, 0 bases at V and 0 bases at J, with 15 bases in the middle. The CDR3 runs to 17 residues. Germline V gives CDR1 MNHEY, CDR2 SVGAGI. The CDR3 loop is CASSYSFSGYSSYEQYF. DNA of the CDR3: TGTGCCAGCAGTTACTCATTCAGCGGCTATAGCTCCTACGAGCAGTACTTC.

This clonotype appeared many times. The rearrangement uses TRBV6-5 and TRBJ1-1; possibly TRBD1 for D (6 bases). The CDR3 length is 15 residues. V lost 0 bases to trimming and J lost 5 bases, with 13 bases between them. Germline values: CDR1 MNHEY, CDR2 SVGAGI. The DNA for the CDR3 is TGTGCCAGCAGTTACTCTACAGGGATAGGAACTGAAGCTTTCTTT. Its protein product is CASSYSTGIGTEAFF.

This chain joins TRBV28 and TRBJ2-2, with 7 bases that match TRBD1. V was clipped by 5 bases and J by 4 bases; unmatched bases: 10. There are 16 residues in the CDR3. Looked up from germline, CDR1 is MDHEN and CDR2 is SYDVKM. The CDR3 is CASSPQMTGFTGELFF. In DNA, the CDR3 is TGTGCCAGCAGTCCCCAGATGACAGGGTTCACCGGGGAGCTGTTTTTT.

Ten or more counts support this clonotype. J is TRBJ1-6 and V is TRBV7-9, with TRBD1 as a possible D gene (5 bases). V lost 5 bases, J lost 10 bases, and 12 bases lay in between. The CDR3 totals 13 residues. Germline V CDR1 and CDR2: SEHNR, FQNEAQ (reference sequence). For the CDR3, the DNA is TGTGCCAGCAGCCTTCAGGGAAGCTCACCCCTCCACTTT. Amino acid sequence: CASSLQGSSPLHF. Full variable domain (missing parts from reference TRBV7-9 and TRBJ1-6): DTGVSQNPRHKITKRGQNVTFRCDPISEHNRLYWYRQTLGQGPEFLTYFQNEAQLEKSRLLSDRFSAERPKGSFSTLEIQRTEQGDSAMYLCASSLQGSSPLHFGNGTRLTVT.

This clonotype was counted at least ten times. The V and J genes are TRBV7-9 and TRBJ1-4; a possible D gene is TRBD1 (5 bases). CDR3 length: 16 amino acids. Looked up from germline, CDR1 is SEHNR and CDR2 is FQNEAQ (reference sequence). V lost 0 bases to trimming and J lost 2 bases, with 10 bases between them. The CDR3, as DNA: TGTGCCAGCAGCTTAGCGGCAGGGCCGACTAATGAAAAACTGTTTTTT. It yields the protein CASSLAAGPTNEKLFF.

V gene TRBV4-3 combines with J gene TRBJ1-4, with a possible D match to TRBD1 (5 bases). Looked up from germline, CDR1 is LGHNA and CDR2 is YSLEER. There are 15 residues in the CDR3. Deletions cut 0 bases from V and 7 bases from J, with 12 bases between. CDR3 nucleotide sequence: TGCGCCAGCAGCCAAGATGGGAGGGACGCTGAAAAACTGTTTTTT. This encodes CASSQDGRDAEKLFF.

This clonotype has a single count. This chain joins TRBV7-2 and TRBJ2-3; 9 positions agree with TRBD1. This CDR3 is built from 15 residues. Trimming took 1 base from V and 4 from J; bases not matched to a gene: 3. Germline V gene data show CDR1 as SGHTA and CDR2 as FQGNSA. CDR3 sequence: CASSLGTGGADTQYF. In DNA, the CDR3 is TGTGCCAGCAGCTTAGGAACAGGGGGCGCAGATACGCAGTATTTT.

The gene calls are TRBV20-1 and TRBJ2-7; D not certain. The CDR3 is 14 residues long. Trimming cost V 6 bases and J 3 bases, with 18 bases left between them. Germline V gene data show CDR1 as DFQATT and CDR2 as SNEGSKA (reference sequence). The CDR3 sequence: CSARDVLEDYEQYF. CDR3 nucleotides: TGCAGTGCCCGAGATGTATTGGAAGACTACGAGCAGTACTTC.

This chain connects TRBV28 to TRBJ2-1; D may be TRBD1 or TRBD2 (5 bases each). This CDR3 region has 14 residues. Trimming pared 5 bases from V and 6 bases from J, leaving 14 bases between. CDR1 and CDR2 from the germline V gene are MDHEN and SYDVKM. The CDR3 nucleotides are TGTGCCAGCAGTACTCCAACTAGGGGCAATGAGCAGTTCTTC. This encodes CASSTPTRGNEQFF.

This clonotype was counted only a few times. The chain couples TRBV29-1 to TRBJ2-5; possibly TRBD1 for D (7 bases). V shed 6 bases and J shed 4 bases, with 15 bases lying between them. Germline assignment: CDR1 SQVTM and CDR2 ANQGSEA. The CDR3 extends over 13 amino acids. The DNA for the CDR3 is TGCAGCGTGACAGGGCTGGAGGGAGAGACCCAGTACTTC. It codes for CSVTGLEGETQYF.